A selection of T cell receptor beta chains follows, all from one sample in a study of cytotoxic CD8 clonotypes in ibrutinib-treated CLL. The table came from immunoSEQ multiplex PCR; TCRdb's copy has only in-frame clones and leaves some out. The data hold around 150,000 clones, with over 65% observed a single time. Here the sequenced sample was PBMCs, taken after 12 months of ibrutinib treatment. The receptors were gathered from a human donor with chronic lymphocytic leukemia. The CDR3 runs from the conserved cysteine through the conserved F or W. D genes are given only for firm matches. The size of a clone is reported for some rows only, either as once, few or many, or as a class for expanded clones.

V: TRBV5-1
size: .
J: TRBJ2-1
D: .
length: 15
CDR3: CASFEGESSYNEQFF
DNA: TGCGCCAGCTTCGAGGGGGAAAGCTCCTACAATGAGCAGTTCTTC

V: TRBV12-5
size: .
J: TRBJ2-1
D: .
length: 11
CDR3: CASGLVHEQFF
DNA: TGTGCTAGTGGTTTGGTCCATGAGCAGTTCTTC

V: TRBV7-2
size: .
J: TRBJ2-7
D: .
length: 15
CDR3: CASSRETGSSYEQYF
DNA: TGTGCCAGCAGCCGCGAGACGGGGAGCTCCTACGAGCAGTACTTC

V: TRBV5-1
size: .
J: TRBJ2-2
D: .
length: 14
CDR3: CASSLYSNTGELFF
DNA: TGCGCCAGCAGCTTGTACAGCAACACCGGGGAGCTGTTTTTT

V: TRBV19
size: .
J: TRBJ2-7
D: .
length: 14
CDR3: CASSIRGGLYEQYF
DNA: TGTGCCAGTAGTATAAGGGGGGGACTCTACGAGCAGTACTTC

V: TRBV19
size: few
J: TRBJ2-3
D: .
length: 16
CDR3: CASSIEWRRSTDTQYF
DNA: TGTGCCAGTAGTATAGAGTGGCGGAGAAGCACAGATACGCAGTATTTT

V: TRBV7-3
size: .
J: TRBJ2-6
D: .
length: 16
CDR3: CASSLFSRGGANVLTF
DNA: TGTGCCAGCAGCTTATTTTCAAGGGGTGGGGCCAACGTCCTGACTTTC

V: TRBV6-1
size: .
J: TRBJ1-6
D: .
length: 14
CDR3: CASSGGTLVRPLHF
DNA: TGTGCCAGCAGCGGAGGAACCCTCGTGCGGCCCCTCCACTTT

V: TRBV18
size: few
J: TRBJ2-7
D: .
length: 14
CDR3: CASSPGERPGEQYF
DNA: TGTGCCAGCTCACCAGGTGAGAGGCCGGGGGAGCAGTACTTC

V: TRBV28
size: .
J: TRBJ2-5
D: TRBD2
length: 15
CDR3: CASSLRTSGGKTQYF
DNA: TGTGCCAGCAGTTTAAGGACTAGCGGTGGGAAGACCCAGTACTTC

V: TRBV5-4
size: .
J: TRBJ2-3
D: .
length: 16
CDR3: CASSPSPYSSTDTQYF
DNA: TGTGCCAGCAGCCCATCTCCCTACAGTTCCACAGATACGCAGTATTTT